The entry that follows covers one T cell receptor beta chain sequence. This sample stems from a study of cytomegalovirus exposure and HLA in healthy donors. The CDR3 contains 15 residues. Between the trimmed V and J ends, which lost 3 bases and 4 bases, there was a span of 15 bases. CDR1 is SGHTA and CDR2 is FQGNSA in the germline V gene. PCR used 60 Vbeta primers and 13 Jbeta primers. Profiling relied on immunoSEQ multiplex PCR, and the TCRdb table lists in-frame clones only, not all of them. The sample holds tens of thousands of clones. This TCR was sampled from a woman under 30 in good health and CMV-seronegative. V is TRBV7-2 and J is TRBJ1-1; the D gene is possibly TRBD1 (5 bases). The sequencing sample was made of PBMCs. CDR3 in amino acids: CASSFSTGRGTEAFF. CDR3 bases: TGTGCCAGCAGCTTTTCCACGGGGAGGGGCACTGAAGCTTTCTTT.